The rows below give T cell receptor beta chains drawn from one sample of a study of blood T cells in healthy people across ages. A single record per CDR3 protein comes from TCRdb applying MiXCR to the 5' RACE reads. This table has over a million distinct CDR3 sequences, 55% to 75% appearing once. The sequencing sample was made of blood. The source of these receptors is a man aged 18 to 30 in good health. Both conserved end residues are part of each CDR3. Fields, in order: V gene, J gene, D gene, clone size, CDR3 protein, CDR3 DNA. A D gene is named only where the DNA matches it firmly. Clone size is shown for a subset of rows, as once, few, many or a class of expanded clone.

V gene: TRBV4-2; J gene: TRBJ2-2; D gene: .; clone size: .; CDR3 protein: CASSPGVPTGELFF; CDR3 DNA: TGTGCCAGCAGTCCAGGGGTTCCCACCGGGGAGCTGTTTTTT
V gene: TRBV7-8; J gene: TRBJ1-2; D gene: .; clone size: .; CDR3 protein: CASSLGFLSRASRGYTF; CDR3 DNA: TGTGCCAGCAGCTTAGGATTTTTGTCCAGAGCGTCTAGGGGCTACACCTTC
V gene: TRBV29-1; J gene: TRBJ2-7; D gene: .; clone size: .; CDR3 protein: CSVEGVSGNYEQYF; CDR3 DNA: TGCAGCGTTGAGGGGGTATCCGGCAACTACGAGCAGTACTTC
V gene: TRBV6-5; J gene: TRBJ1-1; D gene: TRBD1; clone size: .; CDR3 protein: CASRGWDRATEAFF; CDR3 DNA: TGTGCCAGCAGAGGATGGGACAGGGCCACTGAAGCTTTCTTT
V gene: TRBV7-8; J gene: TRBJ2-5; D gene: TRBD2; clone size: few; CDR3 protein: CASSLVSGGNEQYF; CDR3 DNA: TGTGCCAGCAGCTTAGTTAGCGGGGGTAATGAGCAGTACTTC
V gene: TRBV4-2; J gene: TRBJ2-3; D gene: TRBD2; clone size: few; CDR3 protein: CASSLHLPGLAGDKADTQYF; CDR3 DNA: TGTGCCAGCAGCCTTCATTTGCCGGGACTAGCGGGAGACAAGGCAGATACGCAGTATTTT
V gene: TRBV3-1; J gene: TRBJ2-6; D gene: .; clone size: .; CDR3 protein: CASSRVVSSGANVLTF; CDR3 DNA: TGTGCCAGCAGCCGGGTTGTAAGCTCTGGGGCCAACGTCCTGACTTTC
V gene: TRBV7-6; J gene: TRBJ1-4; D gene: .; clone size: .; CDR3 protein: CASSSLGADNWKLFF; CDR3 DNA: TGTGCCAGCAGCTCCCTCGGGGCGGATAACTGGAAACTGTTTTTT
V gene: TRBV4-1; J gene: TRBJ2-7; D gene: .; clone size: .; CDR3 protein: CASSQEHQGTSYEQYF; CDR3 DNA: TGCGCCAGCAGCCAAGAACATCAGGGGACATCCTACGAGCAGTACTTC
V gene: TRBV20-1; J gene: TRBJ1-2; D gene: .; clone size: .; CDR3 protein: CSAREVREINYGYTF; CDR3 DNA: TGCAGTGCTAGGGAGGTTAGAGAAATAAACTATGGCTACACCTTC
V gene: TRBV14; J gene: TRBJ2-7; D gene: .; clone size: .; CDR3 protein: CASSQTGQPTYEQYF; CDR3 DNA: TGTGCCAGCAGCCAAACCGGACAGCCAACCTACGAGCAGTACTTC
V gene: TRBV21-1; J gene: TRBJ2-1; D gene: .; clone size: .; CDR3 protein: CASSNGGWLNHNEQFF; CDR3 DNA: TGTGCCAGCAGCAACGGGGGGTGGCTAAATCACAATGAGCAGTTCTTC
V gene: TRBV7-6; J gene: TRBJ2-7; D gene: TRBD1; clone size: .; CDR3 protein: CASSIGGQGFEQYF; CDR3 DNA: TGTGCCAGCAGCATAGGGGGACAGGGTTTCGAGCAGTACTTC
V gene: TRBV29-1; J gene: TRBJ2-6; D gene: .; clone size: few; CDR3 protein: CSVEDQGSSGANVLTF; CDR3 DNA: TGCAGCGTTGAAGATCAGGGGTCTTCTGGGGCCAACGTCCTGACTTTC
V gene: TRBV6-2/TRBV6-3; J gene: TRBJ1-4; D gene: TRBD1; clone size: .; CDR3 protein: CASSSPRGLNEKLFF; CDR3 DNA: TGTGCCAGCAGTTCGCCCAGGGGGCTGAATGAAAAACTGTTTTTT
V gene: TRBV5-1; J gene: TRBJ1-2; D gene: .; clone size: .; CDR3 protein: CASSSSGVGGYTF; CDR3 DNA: TGCGCCAGCAGCTCCTCAGGGGTCGGTGGCTACACCTTC
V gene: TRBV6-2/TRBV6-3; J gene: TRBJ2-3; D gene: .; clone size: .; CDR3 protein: CASKDSYTDTQYF; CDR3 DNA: TGTGCCTCCAAAGACAGTTACACAGATACGCAGTATTTT
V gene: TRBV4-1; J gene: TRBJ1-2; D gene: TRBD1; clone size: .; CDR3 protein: CASSHPGQGFYGYTF; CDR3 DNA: TGCGCCAGCAGCCACCCGGGACAGGGGTTCTATGGCTACACCTTC
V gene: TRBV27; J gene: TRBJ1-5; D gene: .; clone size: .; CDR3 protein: CASSNRGAGSNQPQHF; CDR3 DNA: TGTGCCAGCTCCAACCGGGGGGCGGGTAGCAATCAGCCCCAGCATTTT
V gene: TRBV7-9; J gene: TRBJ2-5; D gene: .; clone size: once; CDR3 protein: CASSLATGFQETQYF; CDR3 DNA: TGTGCCAGCAGCTTAGCGACGGGATTCCAAGAGACCCAGTACTTC
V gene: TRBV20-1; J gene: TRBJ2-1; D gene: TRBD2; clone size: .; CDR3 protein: CSARDPRGGAYNEQFF; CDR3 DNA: TGCAGTGCTAGAGATCCGCGGGGGGGGGCCTACAATGAGCAGTTCTTC
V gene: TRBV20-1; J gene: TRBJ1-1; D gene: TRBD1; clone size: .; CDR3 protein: CSGRQGGTEAFF; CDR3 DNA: TGCAGTGGTAGACAGGGCGGTACTGAAGCTTTCTTT
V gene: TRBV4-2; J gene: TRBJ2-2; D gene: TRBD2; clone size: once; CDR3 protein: CASSQVAGRTGELFF; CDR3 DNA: TGTGCCAGCAGCCAAGTAGCGGGAAGGACCGGGGAGCTGTTTTTT
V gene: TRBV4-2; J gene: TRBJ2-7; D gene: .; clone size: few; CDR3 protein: CASSQDGTVSSYEQYF; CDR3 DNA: TGTGCCAGCAGCCAAGATGGAACAGTGAGCTCCTACGAGCAGTACTTC
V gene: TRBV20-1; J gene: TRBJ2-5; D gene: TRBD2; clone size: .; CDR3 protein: CSAPLAGAYQETQYF; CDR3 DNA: TGCAGTGCTCCCCTAGCGGGGGCCTATCAAGAGACCCAGTACTTC
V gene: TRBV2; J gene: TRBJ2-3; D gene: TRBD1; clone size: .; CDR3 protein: CASSTEGQSLDTQYF; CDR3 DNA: TGTGCCAGCAGTACCGAGGGACAGAGCCTAGATACGCAGTATTTT
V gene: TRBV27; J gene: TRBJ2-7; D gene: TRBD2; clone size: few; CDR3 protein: CASSPLFGAGGPLSSYEQYF; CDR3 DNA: TGTGCCAGCAGCCCCCTATTTGGAGCGGGAGGACCTTTAAGCTCCTACGAGCAGTACTTC
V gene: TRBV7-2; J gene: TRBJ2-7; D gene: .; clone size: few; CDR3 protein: CASSFSRSHEQYF; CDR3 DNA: TGTGCCAGCAGCTTCTCTCGGAGCCACGAGCAGTACTTC
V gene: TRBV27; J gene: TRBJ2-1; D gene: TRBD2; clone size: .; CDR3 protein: CASSERLAGGETQFF; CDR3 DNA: TGTGCCAGCAGTGAGAGGCTAGCGGGGGGAGAGACCCAGTTCTTC
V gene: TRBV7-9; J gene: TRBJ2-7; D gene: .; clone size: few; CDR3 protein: CASSLEGFSYEQYF; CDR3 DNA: TGTGCCAGCAGCTTAGAGGGTTTCTCCTACGAGCAGTACTTC
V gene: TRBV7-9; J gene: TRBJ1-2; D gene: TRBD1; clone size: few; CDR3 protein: CASSPTRGRGYGYTF; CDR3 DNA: TGTGCCAGCAGCCCGACAAGGGGGCGCGGCTATGGCTACACCTTC
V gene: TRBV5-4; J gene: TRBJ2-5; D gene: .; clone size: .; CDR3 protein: CASSLFSAGAVSKTQYF; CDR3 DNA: TGTGCCAGCAGCTTGTTTTCGGCGGGGGCGGTTTCGAAGACCCAGTACTTC
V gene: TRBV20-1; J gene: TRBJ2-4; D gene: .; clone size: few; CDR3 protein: CSADKNIQYF; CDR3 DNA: TGCAGTGCCGACAAAAACATTCAGTACTTC
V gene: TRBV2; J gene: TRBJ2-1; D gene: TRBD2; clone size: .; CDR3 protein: CASSPSRTSAYNEQFF; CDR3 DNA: TGTGCCAGTAGTCCCTCCCGGACTAGCGCTTACAATGAGCAGTTCTTC
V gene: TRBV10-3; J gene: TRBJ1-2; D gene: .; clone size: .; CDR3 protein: CAISGSRGGSGYTF; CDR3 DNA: TGTGCCATCAGTGGCTCTAGGGGAGGTTCTGGCTACACCTTC
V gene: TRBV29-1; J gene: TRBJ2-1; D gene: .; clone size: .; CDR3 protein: CSAINRENNEQFF; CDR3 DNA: TGCAGCGCGATAAACAGGGAGAATAATGAGCAGTTCTTC
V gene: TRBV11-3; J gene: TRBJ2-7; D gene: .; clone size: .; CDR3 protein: CASSNYQGPEQYF; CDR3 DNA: TGTGCCAGCAGCAACTACCAGGGTCCGGAGCAGTACTTC
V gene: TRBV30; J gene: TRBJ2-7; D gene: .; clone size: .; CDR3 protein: CAWSVGAGGYEQYF; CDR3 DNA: TGTGCCTGGAGTGTAGGGGCTGGCGGCTACGAGCAGTACTTC
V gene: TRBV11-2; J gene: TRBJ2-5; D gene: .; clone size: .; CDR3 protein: CASSLDRPRGETQYF; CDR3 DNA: TGTGCCAGCAGCTTAGATCGGCCCCGGGGAGAGACCCAGTACTTC
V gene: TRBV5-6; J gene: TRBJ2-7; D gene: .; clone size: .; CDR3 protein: CASRKPWGPDHNEQYF; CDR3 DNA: TGTGCCAGCAGAAAACCGTGGGGACCAGACCACAATGAGCAGTACTTC
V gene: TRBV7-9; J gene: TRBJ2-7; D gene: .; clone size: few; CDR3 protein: CASSAPKGRPNEQYF; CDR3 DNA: TGTGCCAGCAGCGCACCTAAGGGCAGGCCTAACGAGCAGTACTTC
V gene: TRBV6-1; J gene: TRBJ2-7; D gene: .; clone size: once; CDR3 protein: CASSDYVRQQYF; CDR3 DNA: TGTGCCAGCAGTGACTATGTCCGGCAGCAGTACTTC
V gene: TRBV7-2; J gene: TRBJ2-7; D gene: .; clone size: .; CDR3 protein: CASSNGQGKGYEQYF; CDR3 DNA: TGTGCCAGCAGCAACGGGCAGGGGAAGGGCTACGAGCAGTACTTC
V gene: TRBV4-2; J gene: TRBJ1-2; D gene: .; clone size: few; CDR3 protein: CASSQEGRGNYGYTF; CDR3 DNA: TGTGCCAGCAGCCAAGAGGGGAGAGGGAACTATGGCTACACCTTC
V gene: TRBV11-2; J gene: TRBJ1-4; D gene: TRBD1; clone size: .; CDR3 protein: CASSPGQWDEKLFF; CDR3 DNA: TGTGCCAGCAGCCCGGGACAGTGGGATGAAAAACTGTTTTTT
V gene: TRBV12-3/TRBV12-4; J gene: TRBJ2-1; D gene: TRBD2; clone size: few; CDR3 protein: CASSLRGGGLNIDNEQFF; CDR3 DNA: TGTGCCAGCAGTTTACGGGGGGGAGGGCTGAATATAGACAATGAGCAGTTCTTC
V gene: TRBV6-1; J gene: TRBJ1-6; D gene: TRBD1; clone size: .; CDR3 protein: CASSEGQGGSPLHF; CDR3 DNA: TGTGCCAGCAGTGAGGGACAGGGGGGTTCACCCCTCCACTTT
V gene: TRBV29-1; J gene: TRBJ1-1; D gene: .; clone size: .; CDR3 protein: CSVSGSLLPEAFF; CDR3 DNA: TGCAGCGTGTCAGGGAGTCTCCTTCCTGAAGCTTTCTTT
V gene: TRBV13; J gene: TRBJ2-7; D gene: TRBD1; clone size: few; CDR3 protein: CASSNSGTGEYEQYF; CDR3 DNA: TGTGCCAGCAGCAACTCCGGGACAGGGGAGTACGAGCAGTACTTC
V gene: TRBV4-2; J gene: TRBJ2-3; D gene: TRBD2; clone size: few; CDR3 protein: CASSQAVLAGDLDTQYF; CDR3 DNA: TGTGCCAGCAGCCAAGCAGTCCTAGCGGGAGATTTAGATACGCAGTATTTT
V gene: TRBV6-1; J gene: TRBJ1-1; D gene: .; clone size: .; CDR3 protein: CASSEGWNTEAFF; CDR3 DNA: TGTGCCAGCAGTGAAGGGTGGAACACTGAAGCTTTCTTT
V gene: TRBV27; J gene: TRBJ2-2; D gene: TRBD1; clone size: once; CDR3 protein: CASSPGTGVTGELFF; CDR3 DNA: TGTGCCAGCAGTCCAGGGACAGGGGTGACCGGGGAGCTGTTTTTT
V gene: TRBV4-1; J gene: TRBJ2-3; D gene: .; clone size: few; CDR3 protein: CASSVVYTDTQYF; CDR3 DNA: TGCGCCAGCAGCGTAGTCTACACAGATACGCAGTATTTT
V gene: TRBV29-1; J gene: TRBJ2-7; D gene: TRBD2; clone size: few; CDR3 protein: CSADGAGGVEQYF; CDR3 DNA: TGCAGCGCCGACGGAGCGGGAGGGGTCGAGCAGTACTTC
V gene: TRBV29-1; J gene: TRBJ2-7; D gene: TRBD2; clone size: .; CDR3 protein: CSGTSAYEQYF; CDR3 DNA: TGCAGCGGCACTAGCGCGTACGAGCAGTACTTC
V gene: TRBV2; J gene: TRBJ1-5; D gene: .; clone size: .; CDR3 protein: CASQRAINQPQHF; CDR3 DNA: TGTGCCAGTCAGAGAGCAATAAATCAGCCCCAGCATTTT
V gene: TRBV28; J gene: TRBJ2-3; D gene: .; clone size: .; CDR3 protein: CASSPQGLSTDTQYF; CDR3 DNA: TGTGCCAGCAGTCCCCAGGGGCTTAGCACAGATACGCAGTATTTT
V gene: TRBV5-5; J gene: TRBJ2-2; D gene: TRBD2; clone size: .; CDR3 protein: CASSLVETSGLTGELFF; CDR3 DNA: TGTGCCAGCAGCTTGGTCGAGACTAGCGGACTCACCGGGGAGCTGTTTTTT